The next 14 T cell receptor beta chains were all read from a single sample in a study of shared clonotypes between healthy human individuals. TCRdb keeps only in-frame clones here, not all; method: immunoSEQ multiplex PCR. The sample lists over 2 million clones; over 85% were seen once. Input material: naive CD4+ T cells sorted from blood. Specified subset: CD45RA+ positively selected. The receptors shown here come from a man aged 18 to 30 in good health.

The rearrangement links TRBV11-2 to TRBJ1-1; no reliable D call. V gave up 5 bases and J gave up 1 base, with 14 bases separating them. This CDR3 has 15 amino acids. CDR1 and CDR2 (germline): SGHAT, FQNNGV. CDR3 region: CASSPSVLGNTEAFF. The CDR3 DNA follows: TGTGCCAGCAGCCCTAGTGTGCTCGGGAACACTGAAGCTTTCTTT.

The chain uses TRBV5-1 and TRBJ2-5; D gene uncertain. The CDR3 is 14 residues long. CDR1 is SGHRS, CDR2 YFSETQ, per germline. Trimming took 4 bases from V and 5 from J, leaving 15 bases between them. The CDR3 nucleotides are TGCGCCAGCAGCCCCCCACTGGTTGGCGAGACCCAGTACTTC. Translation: CASSPPLVGETQYF.

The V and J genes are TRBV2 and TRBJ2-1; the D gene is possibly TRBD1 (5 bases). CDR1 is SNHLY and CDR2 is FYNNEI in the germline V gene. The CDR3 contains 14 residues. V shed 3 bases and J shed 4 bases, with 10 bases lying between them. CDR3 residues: CASSDRAVYNEQFF. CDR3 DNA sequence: TGTGCCAGCAGTGACAGGGCTGTTTACAATGAGCAGTTCTTC.

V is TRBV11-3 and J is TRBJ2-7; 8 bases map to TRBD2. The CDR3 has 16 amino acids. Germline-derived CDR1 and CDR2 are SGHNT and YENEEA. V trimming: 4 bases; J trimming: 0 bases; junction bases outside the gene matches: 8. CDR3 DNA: TGTGCCAGCAGCTCCCCTTGGCGGGGGGACTCCTACGAGCAGTACTTC. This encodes CASSSPWRGDSYEQYF. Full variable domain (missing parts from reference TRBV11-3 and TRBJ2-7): EAGVVQSPRYKIIEKKQPVAFWCNPISGHNTLYWYLQNLGQGPELLIRYENEEAVDDSQLPKDRFSAERLKGVDSTLKIQPAELGDSAVYLCASSSPWRGDSYEQYFGPGTRLTVT.

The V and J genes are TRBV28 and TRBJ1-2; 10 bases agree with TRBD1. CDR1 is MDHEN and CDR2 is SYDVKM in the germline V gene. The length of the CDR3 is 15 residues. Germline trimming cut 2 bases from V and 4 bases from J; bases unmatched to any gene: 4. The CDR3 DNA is TGTGCCAGCAGTTTAGACAGGGGGCGAGTCTATGGCTACACCTTC. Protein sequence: CASSLDRGRVYGYTF.

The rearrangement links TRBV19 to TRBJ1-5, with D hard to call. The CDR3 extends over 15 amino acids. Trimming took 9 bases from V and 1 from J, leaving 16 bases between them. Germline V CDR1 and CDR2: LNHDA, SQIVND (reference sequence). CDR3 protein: CASSDAANSNQPQHF. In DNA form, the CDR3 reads TGTGCCAGCAGCGACGCTGCCAACAGCAATCAGCCCCAGCATTTT. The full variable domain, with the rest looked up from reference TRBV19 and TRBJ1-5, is DGGITQSPKYLFRKEGQNVTLSCEQNLNHDAMYWYRQDPGQGLRLIYYSQIVNDFQKGDIAEGYSVSREKKESFPLTVTSAQKNPTAFYLCASSDAANSNQPQHFGDGTRLSIL.

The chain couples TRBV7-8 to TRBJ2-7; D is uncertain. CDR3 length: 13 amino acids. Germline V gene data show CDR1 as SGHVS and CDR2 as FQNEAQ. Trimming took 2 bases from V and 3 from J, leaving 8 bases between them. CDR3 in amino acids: CASSLWASYEQYF. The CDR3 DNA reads TGTGCCAGCAGCTTATGGGCAAGCTACGAGCAGTACTTC.

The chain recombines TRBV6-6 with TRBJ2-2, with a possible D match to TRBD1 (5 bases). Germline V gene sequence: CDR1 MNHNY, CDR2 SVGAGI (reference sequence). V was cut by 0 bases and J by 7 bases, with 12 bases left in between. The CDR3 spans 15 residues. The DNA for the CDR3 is TGTGCCAGCAGTTACTCGCAGGGCAGAGGCGGGGAGCTGTTTTTT. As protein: CASSYSQGRGGELFF.

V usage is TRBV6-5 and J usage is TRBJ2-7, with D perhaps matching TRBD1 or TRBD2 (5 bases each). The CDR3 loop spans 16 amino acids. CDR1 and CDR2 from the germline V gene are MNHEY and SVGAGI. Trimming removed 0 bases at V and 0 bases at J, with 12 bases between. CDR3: CASSYSSGASSYEQYF. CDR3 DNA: TGTGCCAGCAGTTACTCGTCCGGGGCCAGCTCCTACGAGCAGTACTTC.

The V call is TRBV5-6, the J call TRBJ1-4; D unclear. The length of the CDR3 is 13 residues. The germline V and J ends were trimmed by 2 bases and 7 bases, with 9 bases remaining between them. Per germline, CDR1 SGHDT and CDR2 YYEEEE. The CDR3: CASSLSAGEKLFF. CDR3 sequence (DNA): TGTGCCAGCAGCTTATCCGCCGGTGAAAAACTGTTTTTT.

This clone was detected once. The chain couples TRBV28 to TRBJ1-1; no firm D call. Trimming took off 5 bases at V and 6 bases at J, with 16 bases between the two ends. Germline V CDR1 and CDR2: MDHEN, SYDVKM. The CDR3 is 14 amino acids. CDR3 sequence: CASSTDGEIAEAFF. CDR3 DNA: TGTGCCAGCAGTACCGACGGTGAAATCGCTGAAGCTTTCTTT.

This CDR3 reads CASSQDPSGETQYF. Here the CDR3 DNA reads TGCGCCAGCAGCCAGGACCCCTCCGGGGAGACCCAGTACTTC. The chain is built from TRBV4-1 and TRBJ2-5; D gene unclear. Germline-derived CDR1 and CDR2 are MGHRA and YSYEKL. V gave up 3 bases and J gave up 5 bases, with 13 bases separating them. There are 14 residues in the CDR3.

Here the CDR3 DNA reads TGTGCCAGCAGCCAGGTGGCGGGAGTCTCCTATTACTACGAGCAGTACTTC. Translation gives CASSQVAGVSYYYEQYF. The V and J genes are TRBV4-2 and TRBJ2-7, with TRBD2 matching over 7 bases. The CDR3 is 17 residues long. V was pared by 3 bases and J by 3 bases, with 14 bases of the junction left unmatched. Germline V gene lookup returns CDR1 LGHNA and CDR2 YNFKEQ.

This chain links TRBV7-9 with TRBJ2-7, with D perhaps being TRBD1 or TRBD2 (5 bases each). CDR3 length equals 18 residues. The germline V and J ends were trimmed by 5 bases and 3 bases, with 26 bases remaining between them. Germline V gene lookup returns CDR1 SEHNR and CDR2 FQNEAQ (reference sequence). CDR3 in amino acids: CASSALGISGALFYEQYF. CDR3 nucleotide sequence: TGTGCCAGCAGCGCTCTTGGTATATCCGGGGCATTGTTCTACGAGCAGTACTTC.